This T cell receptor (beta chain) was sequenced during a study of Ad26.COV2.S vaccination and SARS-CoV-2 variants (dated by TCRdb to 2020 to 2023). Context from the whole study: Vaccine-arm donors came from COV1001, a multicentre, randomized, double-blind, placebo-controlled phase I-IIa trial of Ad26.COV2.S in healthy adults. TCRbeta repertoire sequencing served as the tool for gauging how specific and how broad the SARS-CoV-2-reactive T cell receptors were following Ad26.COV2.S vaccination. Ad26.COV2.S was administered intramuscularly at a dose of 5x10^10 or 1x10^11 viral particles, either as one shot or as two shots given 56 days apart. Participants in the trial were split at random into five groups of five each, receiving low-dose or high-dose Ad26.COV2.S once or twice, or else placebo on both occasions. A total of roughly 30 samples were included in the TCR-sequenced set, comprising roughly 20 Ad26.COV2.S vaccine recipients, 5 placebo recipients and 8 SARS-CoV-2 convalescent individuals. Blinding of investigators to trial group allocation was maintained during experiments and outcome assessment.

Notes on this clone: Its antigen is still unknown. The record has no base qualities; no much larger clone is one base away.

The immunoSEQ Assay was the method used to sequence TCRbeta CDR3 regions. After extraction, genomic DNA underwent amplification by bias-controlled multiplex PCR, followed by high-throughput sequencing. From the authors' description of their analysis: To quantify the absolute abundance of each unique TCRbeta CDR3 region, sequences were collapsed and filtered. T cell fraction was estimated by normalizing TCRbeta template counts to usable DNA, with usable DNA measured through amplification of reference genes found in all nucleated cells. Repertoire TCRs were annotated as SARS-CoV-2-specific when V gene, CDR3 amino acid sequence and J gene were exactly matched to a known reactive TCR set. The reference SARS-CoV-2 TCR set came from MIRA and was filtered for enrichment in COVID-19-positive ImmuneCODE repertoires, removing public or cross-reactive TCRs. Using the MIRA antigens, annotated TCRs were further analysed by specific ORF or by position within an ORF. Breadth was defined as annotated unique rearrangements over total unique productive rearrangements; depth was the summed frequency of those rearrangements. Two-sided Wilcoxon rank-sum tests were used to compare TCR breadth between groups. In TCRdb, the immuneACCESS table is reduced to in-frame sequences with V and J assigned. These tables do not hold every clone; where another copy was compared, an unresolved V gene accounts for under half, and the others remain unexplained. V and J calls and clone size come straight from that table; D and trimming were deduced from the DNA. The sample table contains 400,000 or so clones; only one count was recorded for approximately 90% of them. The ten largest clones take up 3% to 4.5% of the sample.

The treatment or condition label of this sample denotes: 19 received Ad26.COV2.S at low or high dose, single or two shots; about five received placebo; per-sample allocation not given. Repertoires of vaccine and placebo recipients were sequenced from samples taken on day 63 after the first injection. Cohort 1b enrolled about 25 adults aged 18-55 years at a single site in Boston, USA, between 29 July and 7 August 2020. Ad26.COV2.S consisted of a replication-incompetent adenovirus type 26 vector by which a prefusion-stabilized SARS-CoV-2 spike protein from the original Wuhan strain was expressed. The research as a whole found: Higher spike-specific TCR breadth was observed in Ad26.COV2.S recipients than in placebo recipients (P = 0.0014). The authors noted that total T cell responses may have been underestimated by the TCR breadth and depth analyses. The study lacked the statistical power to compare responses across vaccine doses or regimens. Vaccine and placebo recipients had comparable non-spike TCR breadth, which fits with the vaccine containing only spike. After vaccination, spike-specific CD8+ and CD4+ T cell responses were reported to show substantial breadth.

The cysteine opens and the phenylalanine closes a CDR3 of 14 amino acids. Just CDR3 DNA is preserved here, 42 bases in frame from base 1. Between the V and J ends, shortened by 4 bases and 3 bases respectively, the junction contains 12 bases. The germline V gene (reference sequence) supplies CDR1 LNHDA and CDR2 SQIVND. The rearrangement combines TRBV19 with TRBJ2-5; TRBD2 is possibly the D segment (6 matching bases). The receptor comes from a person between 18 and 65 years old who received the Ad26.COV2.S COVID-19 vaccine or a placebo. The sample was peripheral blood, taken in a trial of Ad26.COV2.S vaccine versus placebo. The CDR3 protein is CASSNGGSEETQYF. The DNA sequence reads TGTGCCAGTAGTAATGGGGGGAGCGAAGAGACCCAGTACTTC.